A single sample is the source of the 20 T cell receptor beta chains below, sequenced in a study of cytomegalovirus exposure and HLA in healthy donors. Primers for the PCR totalled 60 Vbeta and 13 Jbeta. Profiled with immunoSEQ multiplex PCR; TCRdb holds only in-frame clones, not every one. Among around 160,000 clones listed, approximately 83% were seen once. The sequencing sample was made of PBMCs. Receptors originate from a man aged 18 to 29 in good health and CMV-seropositive.

The chain recombines TRBV19 with TRBJ2-3; 7 bases fit TRBD2. Germline CDR1 reads LNHDA; CDR2 reads SQIVND (reference sequence). The CDR3 is 19 residues long. The V segment lost 2 bases and the J segment 0 bases; nucleotides outside the gene matches: 14. CDR3 in DNA: TGTGCCAGTAGTATAAGGGTGGGCGGGGGAATGACTAGCACAGATACGCAGTATTTT. Translated, it gives CASSIRVGGGMTSTDTQYF.

Notes on this clone: At one end, the junction sequence differs from germline, possibly due to a read error. The rearrangement joins TRBV7-7 to TRBJ2-2; 11 bases fit TRBD1. CDR3 length equals 16 residues. From germline, CDR1 is SSHAT and CDR2 FNYEAQ (reference sequence). Here the CDR3 DNA reads TGTGCTAGCAGCACTAGGACAGGGGGCCAAACCGGGGAGCTGTTTTTT. Its protein product is CASSTRTGGQTGELFF.

The genes are TRBV18 and TRBJ1-1, with unresolved D. The V gene's germline CDR1 is KGHSH and CDR2 LQKENI. Trimming stripped 2 bases from V and 1 base from J, with 8 bases between. The length of the CDR3 is 14 residues. This CDR3 reads CASSPEVANTEAFF. The CDR3 DNA follows: TGTGCCAGCTCACCAGAGGTTGCGAACACTGAAGCTTTCTTT.

This rearrangement joins TRBV19 to TRBJ2-1, with D perhaps matching TRBD2 (5 bases). This CDR3 is 15 amino acids long. Trimming removed 6 bases from V and 9 bases from J, with 21 bases in between. CDR1 and CDR2 (germline): LNHDA, SQIVND (reference sequence). The CDR3, as DNA: TGTGCCAGTAGCAACCCGCGCCTGGAGGTAGGTGAGCAGTTCTTC. Translated: CASSNPRLEVGEQFF.

The chain employs TRBV14 and TRBJ2-1; TRBD2 agrees at 8 bases. Germline CDR1 and CDR2: SGHDN and FVKESK. J was trimmed by 8 bases and V by 4 bases; bases with no gene match: 19. The CDR3 runs 18 residues. The CDR3 nucleotides read TGTGCCAGCAGCCTTTCCGGCCCCTTACGGGGGGGCGTCGATGAGCAGTTCTTC. Amino acid sequence: CASSLSGPLRGGVDEQFF.

The chain links TRBV5-8 to TRBJ2-1; the match to TRBD2 covers 7 bases. Germline trimming cut 4 bases from V and 6 bases from J; bases unmatched to any gene: 7. The CDR3 contains 14 residues. CDR1 is SGHTS, CDR2 YDEGEE, per germline. CDR3 region: CASSVGGGGNEQFF. The CDR3 coding sequence is TGTGCCAGCAGCGTGGGTGGGGGGGGCAATGAGCAGTTCTTC.

The V call is TRBV19, the J call TRBJ1-5, with 8 bases that match TRBD1. V trimming: 0 bases; J trimming: 2 bases; junction bases outside the gene matches: 9. Germline values: CDR1 LNHDA, CDR2 SQIVND (reference sequence). CDR3 length equals 18 residues. Here the CDR3 reads CASSIEGQGAQGNQPQHF. CDR3 DNA sequence: TGTGCCAGTAGTATAGAAGGGCAGGGGGCCCAGGGCAATCAGCCCCAGCATTTT. Supplemented by reference TRBV19 and TRBJ1-5, the full variable domain reads DGGITQSPKYLFRKEGQNVTLSCEQNLNHDAMYWYRQDPGQGLRLIYYSQIVNDFQKGDIAEGYSVSREKKESFPLTVTSAQKNPTAFYLCASSIEGQGAQGNQPQHFGDGTRLSIL.

The chain employs TRBV6-4 and TRBJ2-1, with 10 bases matching TRBD2. Germline values: CDR1 MRHNA, CDR2 SNTAGT. This CDR3 contains 15 residues. J gave up 6 bases and V 2 bases, and 4 bases lay outside the gene matches. CDR3 DNA: TGTGCCAGCAGTGACCAAGCGGGGGGGCTCAATGAGCAGTTCTTC. This sequence encodes CASSDQAGGLNEQFF.

The chain has TRBV7-6 and TRBJ2-7; TRBD1 agrees at 11 bases. The CDR3 sequence is 13 residues long. The V and J ends lost 8 bases and 4 bases, in that order; junction bases with no gene match: 4. Germline assignment: CDR1 SGHVS and CDR2 FNYEAQ. DNA of the CDR3: TGTGCCAGCGCCCGGGACAGGGGGTACGAGCAGTACTTC. Protein product: CASARDRGYEQYF.

The genes are TRBV2 and TRBJ2-6, with a possible D match to TRBD1 (5 bases). V lost 4 bases and J 0 bases, leaving 13 bases between the germline ends. The germline CDR1 and CDR2 sequences are SNHLY and FYNNEI. The CDR3 is 17 amino acids. The CDR3 region has the DNA TGTGCCAGCAGTGCCAGGGTAGACAGCTCTGGGGCCAACGTCCTGACTTTC. This sequence encodes CASSARVDSSGANVLTF.

The chain links TRBV23-1 to TRBJ1-1, with no clear D. TRBV23-1 is an ORF; its function is uncertain. Trimming pared 9 bases from V and 5 bases from J, leaving 7 bases between. The CDR3 length is 10 residues. The CDR3 DNA reads TGCGCCAGGAGCGGGACTGAAGCTTTCTTT. It translates to CARSGTEAFF.

The V and J genes are TRBV9 and TRBJ2-1, with TRBD2 matching over 12 bases. V gave up 3 bases and J gave up 1 base; unmatched junction bases: 5. This CDR3 region has 17 residues. Looked up from germline, CDR1 is SGDLS and CDR2 is YYNGEE. The CDR3 DNA reads as TGTGCCAGCAGCGCTCTAGCGGGGGGGGAGTCCTACAATGAGCAGTTCTTC. It yields the protein CASSALAGGESYNEQFF.

V usage is TRBV10-3 and J usage is TRBJ2-1; TRBD2 matches 8 bases. Losses at the gene ends were 3 bases for V and 5 bases for J; bases not matched to a gene: 9. Germline loops: CDR1 ENHRY, CDR2 SYGVKD. The CDR3 has 16 residues. The CDR3 loop reads CAISDGRGLVNNEQFF. The CDR3 DNA follows: TGTGCCATCAGTGATGGGAGGGGACTAGTCAACAATGAGCAGTTCTTC.

This clone was observed a single time. V is TRBV6-5 and J is TRBJ2-3, with TRBD2 matching 7 bases. The ends lost 5 bases at V and 2 bases at J; junction bases unmatched: 7. Germline CDR1 and CDR2: MNHEY and SVGAGI. The length of the CDR3 is 15 residues. The CDR3 loop is CASSPAGTVTDTQYF. In nucleotides, the CDR3 is TGTGCCAGCAGTCCAGCGGGGACCGTCACAGATACGCAGTATTTT.

This clone appeared a few times. V gene TRBV4-1 combines with J gene TRBJ2-7; D uncertain. Germline V gene sequence: CDR1 MGHRA, CDR2 YSYEKL. The CDR3 is 15 residues long. Trimming left V 5 bases short and J 2 bases short, with 16 bases between. CDR3 coding DNA: TGCGCCAGCAGCTTATTTCCTCGGAGTGCCTACGAGCAGTACTTC. It is translated as CASSLFPRSAYEQYF.

The chain links TRBV13 to TRBJ2-1; TRBD2 aligns across 12 bases. This CDR3 contains 19 residues. Looked up from germline, CDR1 is PRHDT and CDR2 is FYEKMQ (reference sequence). V was clipped by 5 bases and J by 0 bases; unmatched bases: 11. The CDR3 loop reads CASSASRRTSGASYNEQFF. The DNA of the CDR3 is TGTGCCAGCAGCGCCAGTAGGAGGACTAGCGGGGCCTCCTACAATGAGCAGTTCTTC.

The CDR3 sequence is CALEGDTGVAYEQYF. For the CDR3, the DNA is TGTGCCCTGGAAGGGGACACCGGGGTGGCCTACGAGCAGTACTTC. J is TRBJ2-7 and V is TRBV30; D is perhaps TRBD1 (6 bases). The V gene's germline CDR1 is GTSNPN and CDR2 SVGIG (reference sequence). The CDR3 runs to 15 residues. V was trimmed by 8 bases and J by 2 bases, leaving 22 bases between them. Full variable domain (missing parts from reference TRBV30 and TRBJ2-7): SQTIHQWPATLVQPVGSPLSLECTVEGTSNPNLYWYRQAAGRGLQLLFYSVGIGQISSEVPQNLSASRPQDRQFILSSKKLLLSDSGFYLCALEGDTGVAYEQYFGPGTRLTVT.

V usage is TRBV15 and J usage is TRBJ2-5, with D unresolved. CDR1 is LNHNV and CDR2 is YYDKDF in the germline V gene (reference sequence). V lost 5 bases, J lost 7 bases, and 8 bases lay in between. The CDR3 has 11 amino acids. CDR3 protein: CATSQGATQYF. CDR3 in DNA: TGTGCCACCAGCCAAGGAGCGACCCAGTACTTC. Filled out from reference TRBV15 and TRBJ2-5, the complete variable domain reads DAMVIQNPRYQVTQFGKPVTLSCSQTLNHNVMYWYQQKSSQAPKLLFHYYDKDFNNEADTPDNFQSRRPNTSFCFLDIRSPGLGDTAMYLCATSQGATQYFGPGTRLLVL.

The gene calls are TRBV19 and TRBJ1-1, with D hard to call. The V end lost 9 bases, the J end lost 0 bases, and 11 bases lay between the germline ends. Germline V gene lookup returns CDR1 LNHDA and CDR2 SQIVND (reference sequence). The CDR3 sequence is 13 residues long. The chain's CDR3 is CASRSFMNTEAFF. As DNA, the CDR3 is TGTGCCAGCCGGTCCTTTATGAACACTGAAGCTTTCTTT.

This chain links TRBV7-6 with TRBJ1-2, with D perhaps TRBD1 (6 bases). CDR1 is SGHVS, CDR2 FNYEAQ, per germline. V gave up 5 bases and J gave up 5 bases, with 15 bases separating them. The CDR3 totals 14 residues. CDR3 protein: CASSPGEGVYGYTF. DNA for the CDR3: TGTGCCAGCAGCCCCGGAGAGGGGGTTTATGGCTACACCTTC.